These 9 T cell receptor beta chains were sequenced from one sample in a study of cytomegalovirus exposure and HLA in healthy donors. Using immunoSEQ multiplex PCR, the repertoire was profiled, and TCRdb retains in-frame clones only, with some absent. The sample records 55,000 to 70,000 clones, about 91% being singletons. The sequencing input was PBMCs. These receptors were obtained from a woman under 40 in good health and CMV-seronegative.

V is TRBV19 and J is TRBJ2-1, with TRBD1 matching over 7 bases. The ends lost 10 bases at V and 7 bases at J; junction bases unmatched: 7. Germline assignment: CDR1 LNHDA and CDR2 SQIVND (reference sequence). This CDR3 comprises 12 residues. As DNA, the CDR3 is TGTGCCACGGATTCCAGGGGGAATGAGCAGTTCTTC. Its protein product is CATDSRGNEQFF.

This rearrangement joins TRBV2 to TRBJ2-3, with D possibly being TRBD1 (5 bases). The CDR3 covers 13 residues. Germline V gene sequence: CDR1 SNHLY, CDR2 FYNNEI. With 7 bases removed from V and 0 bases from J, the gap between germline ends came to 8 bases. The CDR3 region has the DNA TGTGCCAGCACAGGGCGGAGCACAGATACGCAGTATTTT. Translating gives CASTGRSTDTQYF.

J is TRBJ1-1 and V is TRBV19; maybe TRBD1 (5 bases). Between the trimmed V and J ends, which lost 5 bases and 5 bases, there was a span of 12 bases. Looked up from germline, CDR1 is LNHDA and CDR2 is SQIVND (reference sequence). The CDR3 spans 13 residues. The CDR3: CASSSGEGTEAFF. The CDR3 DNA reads TGTGCCAGTAGTTCTGGGGAGGGGACTGAAGCTTTCTTT.

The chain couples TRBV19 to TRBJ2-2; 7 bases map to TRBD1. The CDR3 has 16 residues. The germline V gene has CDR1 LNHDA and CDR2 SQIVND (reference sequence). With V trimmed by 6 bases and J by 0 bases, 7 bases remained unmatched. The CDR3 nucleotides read TGTGCCAGTAGCCTCAGAGGGGGCCCGAACACCGGGGAGCTGTTTTTT. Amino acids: CASSLRGGPNTGELFF.

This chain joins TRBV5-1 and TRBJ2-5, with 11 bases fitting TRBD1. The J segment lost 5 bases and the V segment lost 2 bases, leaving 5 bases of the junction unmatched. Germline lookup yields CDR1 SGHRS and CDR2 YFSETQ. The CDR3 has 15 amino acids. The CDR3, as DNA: TGCGCCAGCAGCTTATTGGGGACAGGGGGGGAGACCCAGTACTTC. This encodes CASSLLGTGGETQYF.

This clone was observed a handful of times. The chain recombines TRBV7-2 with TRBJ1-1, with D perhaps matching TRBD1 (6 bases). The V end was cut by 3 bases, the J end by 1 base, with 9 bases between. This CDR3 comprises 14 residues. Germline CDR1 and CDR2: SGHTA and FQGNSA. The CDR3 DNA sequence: TGTGCCAGCAGCTTTACAGGGCAGAACACTGAAGCTTTCTTT. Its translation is CASSFTGQNTEAFF.

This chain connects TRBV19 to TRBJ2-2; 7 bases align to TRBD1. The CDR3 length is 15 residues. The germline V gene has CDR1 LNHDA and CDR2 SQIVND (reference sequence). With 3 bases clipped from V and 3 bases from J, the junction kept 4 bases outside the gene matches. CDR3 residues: CASSIRQGYTGELFF. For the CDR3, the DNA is TGTGCCAGTAGTATTCGACAGGGCTACACCGGGGAGCTGTTTTTT.

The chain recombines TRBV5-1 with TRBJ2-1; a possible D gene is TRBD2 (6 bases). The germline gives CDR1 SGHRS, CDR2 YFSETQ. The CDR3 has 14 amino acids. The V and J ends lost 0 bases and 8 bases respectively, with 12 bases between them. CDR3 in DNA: TGCGCCAGCAGCTTGGGACTAGAGTCCCATGAGCAGTTCTTC. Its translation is CASSLGLESHEQFF.

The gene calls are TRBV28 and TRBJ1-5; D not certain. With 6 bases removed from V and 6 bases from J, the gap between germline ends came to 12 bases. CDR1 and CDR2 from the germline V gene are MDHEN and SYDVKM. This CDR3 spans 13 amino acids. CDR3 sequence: CASSPWSAQPQHF. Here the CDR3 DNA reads TGTGCCAGCAGCCCGTGGAGTGCTCAGCCCCAGCATTTT.